These 5 T cell receptor beta chains were all obtained from the same sample, sequenced in a study of shared clonotypes between healthy human individuals. TCRdb's table, derived via immunoSEQ multiplex PCR, lists solely in-frame clones and lacks some. The sample has 1.5 million to 2.5 million clones, about 95% seen once. Positive CCR7 selection of CD45RO-negative cells yielded the naive CD8 cells, and terminally differentiated effector memory CD45RA+ cells were excluded. The sample was naive CD8+ T cells sorted from blood. These receptors were collected from a man between 18 and 29 years old in good health.

A word on this clone: This specimen includes other DNA sequences encoding the same CDR3. The V gene is TRBV19, the J gene TRBJ1-1, with D maybe TRBD1 (5 bases). This CDR3 spans 14 amino acids. The germline V gene has CDR1 LNHDA and CDR2 SQIVND (reference sequence). Trimming pared 2 bases from V and 1 base from J, leaving 8 bases between. The CDR3: CASSILGQNTEAFF. The CDR3 DNA reads as TGTGCCAGTAGTATACTCGGACAGAACACTGAAGCTTTCTTT.

CDR3 sequence reads: CASSEDRSSYNEQFF. DNA for the CDR3: TGCGCCAGCAGTGAGGACAGGAGCTCCTACAATGAGCAGTTCTTC. The genes are TRBV10-2 and TRBJ2-1; tentatively, D is TRBD1 (6 bases). Germline-derived CDR1 and CDR2 are WSHSY and SAAADI. V lost 2 bases, J lost 0 bases, and 8 bases lay in between. The CDR3 covers 15 residues.

This chain uses TRBV7-9 with TRBJ2-1, with D perhaps matching TRBD2 (7 bases). V was shortened by 5 bases and J by 3 bases, with 23 bases between the two germline ends. CDR1 and CDR2 from the germline V gene are SEHNR and FQNEAQ (reference sequence). This CDR3 has 18 residues. CDR3 amino acids: CASSPQTGGQANYNEQFF. The CDR3, as DNA: TGTGCCAGCAGCCCCCAGACGGGGGGCCAAGCAAACTACAATGAGCAGTTCTTC.

CDR3 DNA sequence: TGTGCCAGCATCCGGACAGGACTTAACACTGAAGCTTTCTTT. Protein product: CASIRTGLNTEAFF. The chain carries TRBV6-1 and TRBJ1-1; 7 positions agree with TRBD1. CDR3 length: 14 amino acids. Germline V gives CDR1 MNHNS, CDR2 SASEGT. The junction had 7 bases not matched to a gene; V was cut back by 7 bases and J by 2 bases.

The DNA for the CDR3 is TGTGCCAGTAGTATAGGGACCGGGACAGGGGGCAACGAGCAGTACTTC. Amino acid sequence: CASSIGTGTGGNEQYF. The chain has TRBV19 and TRBJ2-7; TRBD1 matches 12 bases. The CDR3 runs 16 residues. The germline CDR1 and CDR2 sequences are LNHDA and SQIVND (reference sequence). The junction had 6 bases not matched to a gene; V was cut back by 1 base and J by 5 bases.